There are many counts of the clone carrying this T cell receptor (beta chain). Its antigen is not known. Trimming removed 0 bases at V and 6 bases at J, with 16 bases between. Germline V lookup: CDR1 SGHVS, CDR2 FQNEAQ. The length of the CDR3 is 16 residues. This entry comes from a study of T cell repertoires in cytomegalovirus infection. General study points: Of the TCR beta families, the public ones yielded a cumulative frequency that identified carriers of CMV plus the relevant HLA.

TCRdb fed the reads into MiXCR, producing one record per CDR3 protein. The sample has hundreds of thousands of distinct CDR3 sequences, less than 25% seen once. Sequencing input: CD8+ T cells from PBMCs. This rearrangement joins TRBV7-8 to TRBJ2-3; D possibly corresponds to TRBD2 (5 bases). The clonotype originates from a human donor in good health (CMV status not recorded). Some clones in this sample may be carry-over from other donors' samples. The CDR3 spells CASSLAPSAGGDTQYF. DNA of the CDR3: TGTGCCAGCAGCTTAGCCCCGTCGGCCGGAGGTGATACGCAGTATTTT.